These T cell receptor beta chains were read from a single sample in a study of blood T cell repertoires in COVID-19. The data were produced by immunoSEQ multiplex PCR, yet TCRdb's version contains in-frame clones alone and is incomplete. The sample shows over 70,000 clones, about 83% of them seen only once. Sequences were obtained from peripheral blood. The receptors shown here come from a man aged 70-80 years with COVID-19, enrolled during active disease. CDR3s include the opening cysteine and the closing phenylalanine or tryptophan. The D gene is left open where the match is weak. Where a row states a size, it is once, few, many or the class of an expanded clone; other rows omit it.

V gene	CDR3 length	D gene	clone size	J gene	CDR3 protein	CDR3 DNA
TRBV24-1	16	TRBD1	NA	TRBJ1-3	CATSDFRDSDGNTIYF	TGTGCCACCAGTGATTTCCGGGACAGCGATGGAAACACCATATATTTT
TRBV27	15	NA	NA	TRBJ1-1	CASSLGAGGYTEAFF	TGTGCCAGCAGTTTGGGGGCGGGGGGATACACTGAAGCTTTCTTT
TRBV6-1	16	TRBD1	NA	TRBJ1-2	CASSEGLQDRVYGYTF	TGTGCCAGCAGTGAAGGGCTGCAGGACAGGGTTTATGGCTACACCTTC
TRBV19	16	NA	NA	TRBJ1-6	CASSQRQSSYNSPLHF	TGTGCCAGTAGCCAACGACAGAGCTCCTATAATTCACCCCTCCACTTT
TRBV2	15	NA	NA	TRBJ2-5	CASSYPLAEQETQYF	TGTGCCAGCAGCTACCCTTTAGCGGAACAAGAGACCCAGTACTTC
TRBV5-1	14	NA	once	TRBJ2-1	CASSTGLAYNEQFF	TGCGCCAGCAGCACGGGACTCGCCTACAATGAGCAGTTCTTC
TRBV19	14	NA	few	TRBJ1-1	CASSMGGGSPEAFF	TGTGCCAGTAGTATGGGCGGAGGGTCCCCTGAAGCTTTCTTT
TRBV13	13	NA	NA	TRBJ2-5	CASSPRGWETQYF	TGTGCCAGCAGCCCTCGGGGGTGGGAGACCCAGTACTTC
TRBV27	18	NA	once	TRBJ2-6	CASSLRFRGTSGANVLTF	TGTGCCAGCAGTTTAAGGTTTAGGGGAACCTCTGGGGCCAACGTCCTGACTTTC
TRBV30	14	TRBD2	NA	TRBJ2-1	CAWSTSGRINEQFF	TGTGCCTGGTCAACTAGCGGGAGGATAAATGAGCAGTTCTTC
TRBV5-4	14	TRBD1	NA	TRBJ2-4	CASSSWTGGDIQYF	TGTGCCAGCAGCTCCTGGACAGGGGGGGACATTCAGTACTTC
TRBV2	16	TRBD2	NA	TRBJ2-3	CASRLSGGWVTDTQYF	TGTGCCAGCAGACTGAGCGGGGGGTGGGTCACAGATACGCAGTATTTT
TRBV27	14	NA	NA	TRBJ1-6	CASRAEGWNSPLHF	TGTGCCAGCAGGGCCGAGGGTTGGAATTCACCCCTCCACTTT
TRBV3-1/TRBV3-2	14	NA	NA	TRBJ1-5	CASSLETTGQPQHF	TGTGCCAGCAGCCTCGAGACGACAGGTCAGCCCCAGCATTTT
TRBV7-2	12	NA	NA	TRBJ1-6	CASSLARGTLHF	TGTGCCAGCAGCTTAGCGCGCGGCACCCTCCACTTT
TRBV6-1	16	TRBD1	NA	TRBJ2-5	CASSDPDRDRGETQYF	TGTGCCAGCAGTGACCCGGACAGGGATCGAGGAGAGACCCAGTACTTC
TRBV10-1	15	TRBD2	many	TRBJ2-7	CASSEKGTSSHEQYF	TGCGCCAGCAGTGAGAAGGGGACTAGCAGTCACGAGCAGTACTTC
TRBV28	13	NA	few	TRBJ1-2	CASQRTGNYGYTF	TGTGCCAGCCAGAGAACAGGGAACTATGGCTACACCTTC
TRBV28	15	TRBD1	NA	TRBJ2-1	CAGSSRDRSYNEQFF	TGTGCCGGCAGTTCCCGGGACAGGTCCTACAATGAGCAGTTCTTC
TRBV7-3	16	TRBD2	many	TRBJ2-1	CASSPGLAGVYNEQFF	TGTGCCAGCAGCCCCGGACTAGCGGGGGTCTACAATGAGCAGTTCTTC
TRBV10-3	15	TRBD1	NA	TRBJ2-2	CAIRGGQANTGELFF	TGTGCCATCAGGGGGGGACAGGCGAACACCGGGGAGCTGTTTTTT
TRBV6-1	18	TRBD2	once	TRBJ2-6	CASSGRAAGVSGANVLTF	TGTGCCAGCAGTGGGAGGGCCGCGGGAGTCTCTGGGGCCAACGTCCTGACTTTC
TRBV7-9	13	TRBD1	NA	TRBJ1-2	CASSSDRGNGYTF	TGTGCCAGCAGCTCGGACAGGGGGAATGGCTACACCTTC
TRBV15	13	NA	NA	TRBJ2-7	CATRVRVAYEQYF	TGTGCCACCAGGGTGAGGGTCGCCTACGAGCAGTACTTC
TRBV27	16	NA	NA	TRBJ2-1	CASSPSRGGTYNEQFF	TGTGCCAGCAGTCCCTCCCGCGGCGGGACCTACAATGAGCAGTTCTTC
TRBV7-2	14	TRBD1	NA	TRBJ2-1	CASSLTPGGGGQFF	TGTGCCAGCAGCCTCACCCCAGGGGGCGGTGGGCAGTTCTTC
TRBV27	13	TRBD2	once	TRBJ2-3	CASIDGRDDTQYF	TGTGCCAGCATCGACGGGAGGGACGATACGCAGTATTTT
TRBV6-5	14	NA	once	TRBJ1-1	CASSETQGGGEAFF	TGTGCCAGCAGCGAGACCCAGGGTGGCGGTGAAGCTTTCTTT
TRBV2	15	TRBD2	NA	TRBJ2-7	CARGLAGGPRGEQYF	TGTGCCAGAGGACTAGCGGGGGGCCCCCGCGGTGAGCAGTACTTC
TRBV4-3	15	NA	NA	TRBJ1-2	CASSTQTHPIYGYTF	TGCGCCAGCAGCACCCAAACACACCCCATCTATGGCTACACCTTC
TRBV5-1	15	NA	NA	TRBJ1-2	CASSFNAGSLYGYTF	TGCGCCAGCAGCTTCAATGCAGGGTCCCTCTATGGCTACACCTTC
TRBV6-5	14	NA	NA	TRBJ1-1	CASRQATGNTEAFF	TGTGCCAGCAGACAGGCGACAGGGAACACTGAAGCTTTCTTT
TRBV3-1/TRBV3-2	14	NA	NA	TRBJ1-1	CASRDTGVGTEAFF	TGTGCCAGCAGGGACACCGGCGTAGGTACTGAAGCTTTCTTT
TRBV7-8	15	TRBD1	NA	TRBJ1-2	CASSPQGSGGYGYTF	TGTGCCAGCAGCCCACAGGGTTCAGGGGGATATGGCTACACCTTC
TRBV7-2	12	NA	NA	TRBJ1-1	CASSLEKGIAFF	TGTGCCAGCAGCTTAGAAAAGGGGATAGCTTTCTTT
TRBV2	18	TRBD1	NA	TRBJ1-5	CASSTRLGQANSNQPQHF	TGTGCCAGCAGTACCCGTCTCGGACAGGCGAATAGCAATCAGCCCCAGCATTTT
TRBV20-1	11	NA	NA	TRBJ2-1	CSAEDFQGQFF	TGCAGTGCAGAGGACTTCCAAGGGCAGTTCTTC
TRBV5-1	20	NA	NA	TRBJ1-3	CASSLGSLWAHRVSGNTIYF	TGCGCCAGCAGCTTGGGGTCCCTGTGGGCTCACAGGGTCTCTGGAAACACCATATATTTT
TRBV5-1	17	NA	NA	TRBJ1-1	CASSSLAGQGINTEAFF	TGCGCCAGCAGCTCTTTAGCCGGGCAGGGCATCAACACTGAAGCTTTCTTT
TRBV9	15	NA	once	TRBJ2-1	CASSVGSSQDNEQFF	TGTGCCAGCAGCGTAGGGTCTAGCCAGGACAATGAGCAGTTCTTC
TRBV28	16	TRBD1	few	TRBJ2-7	CASSSSGTGVSYEQYF	TGTGCCAGCAGTTCCTCCGGGACAGGGGTCTCCTACGAGCAGTACTTC
TRBV7-9	16	TRBD1	NA	TRBJ2-1	CASSTGTGTGLNEQFF	TGTGCCAGCAGCACCGGGACAGGGACGGGGCTCAATGAGCAGTTCTTC
TRBV5-4	15	TRBD1	NA	TRBJ1-3	CASSLDRGLGNTIYF	TGTGCCAGCAGCCTCGACAGGGGGCTTGGAAACACCATATATTTT
TRBV19	16	TRBD1	NA	TRBJ1-1	CASSIAPRGRDTEAFF	TGTGCCAGTAGTATAGCCCCCAGGGGGCGAGACACTGAAGCTTTCTTT
TRBV4-2	15	NA	NA	TRBJ1-3	CASTSDPGSGNTIYF	TGTGCCAGCACCTCAGACCCAGGCTCTGGAAACACCATATATTTT